This TCR beta chain was recorded in a study of blood T cell repertoires in COVID-19. Overall study: COVID-19 samples from acute and convalescent phases originated in the United States, Italy and Spain. PBMCs, B-cell-depleted T cells, or T cells were the source of the cDNA or gDNA that made up the material.

The table lists this clone with a few counts. The CDR3 runs to 13 residues. V lost 3 bases and J 2 bases, leaving 7 bases between the germline ends. Germline CDR1 LNHDA, CDR2 SQIVND (reference sequence). Some clones are missing from TCRdb's copy, which holds only in-frame ones; the method was immunoSEQ multiplex PCR. The sample records 30,000 to 40,000 clones, almost 90% being singletons. The sequence came from a human donor in a cohort sampled during active COVID-19. The chain uses TRBV19 and TRBJ2-5, with D maybe TRBD1 (5 bases). Specimen: peripheral blood. The CDR3 loop reads CASSIHRQETQYF. The CDR3 nucleotides read TGTGCCAGTAGTATCCACAGGCAAGAGACCCAGTACTTC.